This TCR beta chain is from a study of cytomegalovirus exposure and HLA in healthy donors listed by TCRdb under 2017. In the study overall: According to an earlier analysis of several hundred of the donors, 150 million to 200 million T cells yielded 100 million or so unique TCR beta sequences and approximately 280 Gb of sequence data. Among several hundred genotyped donors of the cohort, an average of roughly 230,000 unique TCR beta nucleotide sequences was sequenced per donor, of which 15% to 20% were non-productive. The study profiled the T cell repertoires of 500 to 800 subjects by immunosequencing and related them to cytomegalovirus serostatus. In the later analysis, no new phenotypic data were used to find candidate immune exposures; instead, reliance was placed on TCR beta sequences and their occurrence across donors. Donor age, sex, ethnicity and CMV serostatus were compiled together with the repertoire data. Of the roughly 390 genotyped donors, about 80% fell in the genetic ancestry cluster associated with self-reported Caucasian donors. In a later genetic analysis, genome-wide SNP genotypes for about 60% of the 666 donors were used, and that subset was treated as a discovery cohort. To decide whether each TCR beta V gene segment behaved as functional or pseudogenic, an earlier analysis of over 500 of the donors relied on high-throughput TCR beta sequencing. An early release covering 500 to 750 HLA-typed donors comprised approximately 300 gigabases of sequencing data and tens of millions of unique TCR sequences. To predict cytomegalovirus infection status, the study brought together high-throughput TCR immunosequencing, statistical association of individual TCRs with disease status, and machine learning. A separate validation cohort of approximately 120 different subjects was used in addition to the 666-subject first cohort. In a later analysis, previously published TCR beta repertoires from several hundred donors were re-analyzed and high-resolution HLA genotyping was added so that TCR occurrence patterns could be studied. The study was designed to test whether signatures of past pathogen exposure could be identified by cataloging public T cell receptors. All discovery cohort repertoires had been generated using a single sequencing platform. Because of strong linkage in the cohort, five DR-DQ haplotypes were treated as single units for association and clustering. The number of typed donors differed by locus: about 629-630 for A, B, C, DRB1 and DQB1; roughly 510 for DQA1; 606 for DPA1; and about 450 for DPB1. HLA typing covered class I and class II loci at four-digit resolution. Overall study outcomes, separate from this receptor: Correlated functional status among segregating V segments might be attributable to linkage disequilibrium, but an unknown experimental factor could not be ruled out. The sequencing pipeline was judged likely to have produced a cluster of highly shared sequence variants as a technical artifact. In an earlier analysis of some 540 of the donors, most TCR beta V segments appeared in productive rearrangements about 87% or about 30% of the time, broadly matching IMGT annotations. Because some donors lacked HLA typing at each locus, the association tests relied only on the typed subset. A further reported finding was that TCR beta sequences accurately predicted the HLA-A and HLA-B alleles for most subjects in the first cohort. In the study, 164 TCR beta chains were listed as associated with cytomegalovirus. Presence/absence analyses assumed roughly uniform sequencing depth across donors, an assumption that may not hold. Compared with equally common non-associated chains, HLA-associated TCR beta chains in a later analysis were more clonally expanded and had lower generation probabilities. In a later analysis, more than 15,000 TCR beta sequences were associated with specific HLA alleles at a false discovery rate of 0.05. The earlier analysis of fewer than 750 of the donors excluded 15 to 20 rarely observed V segments, including chromosome 9 orphons, because counts were too low. According to the authors, the approach could potentially be generalized to other disease states and immunological phenotypes. V-gene and J-gene trimming of TCR beta chains was associated with a missense DCLRE1C variant in a later genetic analysis, and the association was replicated in an independent cohort. The classifier was reported to diagnose cytomegalovirus status with high specificity and sensitivity in both the original and validation cohorts. Because the 87-base-pair reads could not distinguish some IMGT-functional V segments, including TRBV6-2 and TRBV6-3, those segments were excluded. In a later analysis, several top co-occurrence clusters were reported to appear linked to parvovirus B19, influenza, CMV and Epstein-Barr virus. Most CMV-associated TCR beta chains appeared to be HLA-restricted in a later analysis, and the HLA associations seemed to be driven largely by CMV exposure. CMV serostatus was the only immune exposure information available for the cohort. Assigning TCR associations to individual alleles was difficult when HLA alleles, especially DR and DQ, strongly co-occurred. This cohort had only TCR beta chains sequenced, and the lack of alpha or paired-chain data limited which features could be detected. A later analysis found that TCR association rates varied across HLA loci, with DRB1 alleles showing the most associated TCRs and HLA-C alleles the fewest. In vitro tests confirmed that three of the cytomegalovirus-associated TCR beta chains recognize cytomegalovirus antigens. Most TCR sequences were seen in very few donors, while some public TCRs were found in many individuals. A later genetic analysis reported fewer N-insertions in productive TCRs among donors in an Asian-associated ancestry cluster than the roughly 620-donor mean.

On this clone: Its specific antigen is unknown.

The cohort comprised some 680 healthy bone marrow donors. At the time of sampling, all cohort members were nominally healthy, though unrecorded immune exposures were likely present. The donor was CMV seronegative and was included in the group of about 350 seronegative cohort members. A peripheral blood sample was collected from each donor, and TCR beta sequencing was performed on peripheral blood mononuclear cells. The Qiagen DNeasy Blood Extraction Kit was used to extract genomic DNA from the blood cell samples. The CDR3 runs 15 amino acids, cysteine and phenylalanine included. The DNA shown is the 45-base CDR3, in frame from base 1. Germline trimming amounts to 4 bases on V and 1 base on J, with 4 as the count of junction bases outside the gene matches. As encoded in the germline V gene, CDR1 is MGHRA while CDR2 is YSYEKL. The library came from the immunoSEQ multiplex PCR assay. The multiplex PCR relied on a mix of 60 forward primers for TCR Vbeta segments and 13 reverse primers for TCR Jbeta segments. Amplification of the CDR3 region of rearranged TCR beta genes was performed with a multiplex PCR assay on genomic DNA. The Illumina HiSeq System was used to sequence the amplified TCR beta libraries as 87-base-pair reads. The authors processed their data as follows. A later analysis counted approximately 74 million unique TCR beta chains across the 670 or so repertoires, and 9.5 million to 11 million of these chains were shared by at least two donors. Raw reads were error-corrected and collapsed into unique sequences with a nearest-neighbor algorithm that merged closely related sequences to remove PCR and sequencing errors. To assign V, D and J gene segments, CDR3 sequences were aligned to IMGT reference sequences. For a sequence to be retained, a match of at least six nucleotides was required to both a V gene segment and a J gene segment. Rearrangements were classified as productive when the CDR3 lacked stop codons and remained in frame with V and J, and all other rearrangements were classified as non-productive. Following IMGT convention, CDR3 was defined as the stretch from the second conserved V-encoded cysteine to the conserved J-encoded phenylalanine. Sequences without an unambiguous match to a single V gene segment were excluded from the earlier analysis of a few hundred of the donors. An earlier analysis of under 750 of the donors called V segments functional above 56.7% productive rearrangements and segregating when the between-donor standard deviation exceeded 5%. A statistical classification framework was built for diagnosing cytomegalovirus status from the catalog of TCR beta chain sequences. A later analysis assigned V and J genes by comparing TCR nucleotide sequences with IMGT/GENE-DB human TR gene sequences. In a later analysis, CDR3 sequences and most-parsimonious VDJ recombination scenarios were assigned using the TCRdist pipeline. A later analysis defined each TCR beta chain by its CDR3 amino acid sequence plus V-gene family, and excluded reads lacking a unique V-gene family. In a later analysis, approximately 640 highly shared, low-generation-probability nucleotide sequences were removed to address suspected cross-contamination and a sequencing artifact. In a later analysis, a clonal expansion index for each public chain was calculated from normalized within-repertoire ranks of inferred template counts. A later analysis computed generation probabilities with a VDJ recombination model fitted to out-of-frame rearrangements, and checked the results against IGoR. In a later analysis, TCR-TCR, TCR-HLA and TCR-CMV co-occurrence was scored with hypergeometric tests, and a repertoire-size bias correction was applied to TCR pairs. To estimate false discovery rates, a later analysis permuted the HLA or CMV assignments 20 times. In a later analysis, co-occurring TCRs were grouped using DBSCAN, with TCRdist sequence similarity added in when clustering inside HLA-allele-positive subsets. For co-occurrence clustering, repertoires with fewer than 30,000 or more than 120,000 public chains were excluded, along with five repertoires with anomalous nucleotide sharing. TCRdb mirrors the immuneACCESS table, restricted to in-frame sequences. Some clones are absent from its copies; in checked studies, under half trace to an unresolved V gene, and the reason for the others is unknown. V, J and clone size were drawn from that table, and D and trimming were deduced from the DNA. The sample's clone listing holds roughly 77,000 clones. The ten biggest clones cover roughly 5% of the sample.

The sample taken for sequencing was PBMCs. The source is a man aged 25 to 45 in good health and CMV-seronegative. Recombination joined TRBV4-1 with TRBJ2-5; 9 central nucleotides agree with TRBD2. The DNA sequence reads TGCGCCAGCAGCCTGGGCGGGAGGGCCCAAGAGACCCAGTACTTC. It encodes CASSLGGRAQETQYF.